The 27 T cell receptor beta chains given below trace back to one sample, sequenced in a study of T cells in Graves' hyperthyroidism and ophthalmopathy. Template material for amplifying TCR beta CDR3 regions consisted of RNA transcripts. The TCR CDR3 first-round RT-PCR relied on the HTBI primer set. MiXCR, run by TCRdb on the multiplex PCR reads, gives a single entry per CDR3 protein. The repertoire has a few hundred thousand distinct CDR3 sequences, 16% of them found once; the top ten carry around 3.3%. The sequencing sample was made of blood. The receptors originated from a middle-aged woman with Graves' ophthalmopathy.

The sample holds many counts of this clonotype. The chain couples TRBV15 to TRBJ1-2; D is ambiguous. Between the trimmed V and J ends, which lost 0 bases and 3 bases, there was a span of 11 bases. From germline, CDR1 is LNHNV and CDR2 YYDKDF (reference sequence). The CDR3 runs to 15 residues. The CDR3 coding sequence is TGTGCCACCAGCAGAGATTATGGGGAGGACTATGGCTACACCTTC. This gives the protein CATSRDYGEDYGYTF.

V gene TRBV27 combines with J gene TRBJ1-5; no definite D call. Germline CDR1 MNHEY, CDR2 SMNVEV (reference sequence). The CDR3 spans 15 residues. Trimming took off 6 bases at V and 5 bases at J, with 17 bases between the two ends. The CDR3, as DNA: TGTGCCAGCAGCAAAGGGAGAGGGTGGGATCAGCCCCAGCATTTT. The encoded protein is CASSKGRGWDQPQHF.

The chain combines TRBV19 with TRBJ1-1; 7 bases agree with TRBD1. The CDR3 is 17 amino acids. With 5 bases clipped from V and 4 bases from J, the junction kept 16 bases outside the gene matches. The germline gives CDR1 LNHDA, CDR2 SQIVND (reference sequence). The chain's CDR3 is CASSPPGGDSRRTEAFF. CDR3 sequence (DNA): TGTGCCAGTAGTCCACCTGGGGGGGACAGTCGCCGCACTGAAGCTTTCTTT.

The genes are TRBV20-1 and TRBJ2-7, with D unresolved. V shed 3 bases and J shed 3 bases, with 9 bases lying between them. CDR3 length equals 12 residues. Germline CDR1 DFQATT, CDR2 SNEGSKA (reference sequence). The CDR3 coding sequence is TGCAGTGCTAGGTCTGGGAACTACGAGCAGTACTTC. Its translation: CSARSGNYEQYF.

This clonotype occurred many times. V usage is TRBV5-6 and J usage is TRBJ2-1, with 10 bases that match TRBD2. The CDR3 totals 18 residues. The germline CDR1 and CDR2 sequences are SGHDT and YYEEEE. V dropped 4 bases and J dropped 5; count of bases not matched to a gene: 15. CDR3 protein: CASSPSGSGLYTHNEQFF. CDR3 sequence (DNA): TGTGCCAGCAGCCCTAGCGGGAGTGGGCTTTATACCCACAATGAGCAGTTCTTC.

To note about this clonotype: A read error may produce the germline difference seen at one junction end. This chain joins TRBV30 and TRBJ2-7; TRBD2 aligns across 14 bases. Germline V gives CDR1 GTSNPN, CDR2 SVGIG (reference sequence). This CDR3 region has 13 residues. This CDR3 reads CALRTSGGYEQCF. CDR3 coding DNA: TGTGCCTTGCGGACTAGCGGGGGGTACGAGCAGTGCTTC.

This clonotype was counted between two and nine times. V and J are TRBV5-1 and TRBJ1-4; possibly TRBD1 for D (5 bases). With 1 base removed from V and 8 bases from J, the gap between germline ends came to 15 bases. Germline CDR1 reads SGHRS; CDR2 reads YFSETQ. This CDR3 has 15 amino acids. The CDR3 DNA sequence: TGCGCCAGCAGCTTGAATCTTGGGGCTGGCGAAAAACTGTTTTTT. It encodes CASSLNLGAGEKLFF.

This clonotype occurred many times. The chain combines TRBV3-1 with TRBJ1-6, with 8 bases lining up with TRBD1. The germline CDR1 and CDR2 sequences are LGHDT and YNNKEL (reference sequence). With V trimmed by 7 bases and J by 8 bases, 4 bases remained unmatched. CDR3 length: 13 residues. The CDR3 sequence is CASNRQGYSPLHF. CDR3 nucleotide sequence: TGTGCCAGCAACAGACAGGGGTATTCACCCCTCCACTTT. Drawing the rest from reference TRBV3-1 and TRBJ1-6, the complete variable domain is DTAVSQTPKYLVTQMGNDKSIKCEQNLGHDTMYWYKQDSKKFLKIMFSYNNKELIINETVPNRFSPKSPDKAHLNLHINSLELGDSAVYFCASNRQGYSPLHFGNGTRLTVT.

This clonotype has only a few counts. The chain couples TRBV19 to TRBJ1-5; D not resolved. The CDR3 is made up of 13 amino acids. Germline values: CDR1 LNHDA, CDR2 SQIVND (reference sequence). Trimming left V 7 bases short and J 6 bases short, with 13 bases between. CDR3 residues: CASTRGRTQPQHF. CDR3 bases: TGTGCCAGTACCCGTGGAAGGACTCAGCCCCAGCATTTT.

The table lists this clonotype with many counts. This rearrangement joins TRBV3-1 to TRBJ2-7, with D perhaps TRBD2 (6 bases). Germline V gives CDR1 LGHDT, CDR2 YNNKEL (reference sequence). V was shortened by 3 bases and J by 3 bases, with 12 bases between the two germline ends. The CDR3 has 14 residues. The CDR3 nucleotides are TGTGCCAGCAGCCAGGGGGGAGTGCTCTACGAGCAGTACTTC. It translates to CASSQGGVLYEQYF.

This clonotype was counted many times. This sequence joins TRBV29-1 and TRBJ2-7; D might be TRBD1 or TRBD2, each matching 5 bases. The CDR3 has 14 residues. CDR1 SQVTM and CDR2 ANQGSEA come from the germline V gene. V gave up 4 bases and J gave up 2 bases, with 15 bases separating them. DNA of the CDR3: TGCAGCGTTGCGATTGAGGGGCCTACCTACGAGCAGTACTTC. Amino acid sequence: CSVAIEGPTYEQYF.

This clonotype was detected a few times. A much larger clone lies a single base off, so this may be a read error. The chain is built from TRBV2 and TRBJ2-7; 12 bases fit TRBD2. The CDR3 is 14 amino acids. Losses at the gene ends were 5 bases for V and 5 bases for J; bases not matched to a gene: 4. CDR1 and CDR2 (germline): SNHLY, FYNNEI. The CDR3 here is CASSRLAGEDEQYF. In DNA form, the CDR3 reads TGTGCCAGCAGTCGACTAGCGGGAGAGGACGAGCAGTACTTC.

This clonotype was seen ten or more times. The chain combines TRBV12-3 or TRBV12-4 with TRBJ2-3; D is perhaps TRBD1 (6 bases). Trimming left V 2 bases short and J 2 bases short, with 11 bases between. CDR3 size: 15 residues. The CDR3 protein is CASSLTQGNTDTQYF. The CDR3 region has the DNA TGTGCCAGCAGTTTAACTCAGGGGAACACAGATACGCAGTATTTT.

This clonotype has a count of ten or more. One end of the junction varies from germline; a read error may be responsible. The chain combines TRBV5-1 with TRBJ1-2; maybe TRBD1 (5 bases). The CDR3 totals 12 residues. Looked up from germline, CDR1 is SGHRS and CDR2 is YFSETQ. The CDR3 region is CASSLGRDGYTF. The CDR3 bases are TGTGCCAGCAGCTTAGGCAGGGATGGCTACACCTTC.

This chain connects TRBV7-9 to TRBJ2-3; possible D gene TRBD2, 7 bases. V was shortened by 2 bases and J by 2 bases, with 17 bases between the two germline ends. Germline V gene data show CDR1 as SEHNR and CDR2 as FQNEAQ (reference sequence). The CDR3 totals 17 residues. The CDR3 coding sequence is TGTGCCAGCAGCTTACGGGTGGGGGGGCCTTCCACAGATACGCAGTATTTT. Translated, it gives CASSLRVGGPSTDTQYF. Full variable domain (missing parts from reference TRBV7-9 and TRBJ2-3): DTGVSQNPRHKITKRGQNVTFRCDPISEHNRLYWYRQTLGQGPEFLTYFQNEAQLEKSRLLSDRFSAERPKGSFSTLEIQRTEQGDSAMYLCASSLRVGGPSTDTQYFGPGTRLTVL.

This clonotype was counted at least ten times. The chain is built from TRBV20-1 and TRBJ2-7; TRBD2 aligns across 10 bases. This CDR3 contains 15 residues. Per germline, CDR1 DFQATT and CDR2 SNEGSKA (reference sequence). J was trimmed by 6 bases and V by 3 bases; bases with no gene match: 11. This CDR3 is CSASGAGTSASEQYF. The CDR3 nucleotides read TGCAGTGCTAGTGGAGCCGGGACTAGCGCGAGCGAGCAGTACTTC.

This clonotype occurred a few times. V usage is TRBV3-1 and J usage is TRBJ2-7; weak D call: TRBD1 (6 bases). CDR3 length: 15 residues. Germline V gene lookup returns CDR1 LGHDT and CDR2 YNNKEL (reference sequence). V was shortened by 0 bases and J by 3 bases, with 12 bases between the two germline ends. This chain's CDR3 is CASSQDTGPYYEQYF. CDR3 DNA sequence: TGTGCCAGCAGCCAAGATACAGGGCCCTACTACGAGCAGTACTTC.

This clonotype came up a few times. V and J are TRBV11-3 and TRBJ2-3; 9 nucleotides agree with TRBD2. The J segment lost 4 bases and the V segment lost 4 bases, leaving 12 bases of the junction unmatched. Germline values: CDR1 SGHNT, CDR2 YENEEA. The CDR3 sequence is 17 residues long. CDR3 loop: CASSSGTIAGAADTQYF. As DNA, the CDR3 is TGTGCCAGCAGCTCTGGGACTATAGCGGGGGCGGCAGATACGCAGTATTTT.

The rearrangement joins TRBV27 to TRBJ1-4; D call uncertain. From germline, CDR1 is MNHEY and CDR2 SMNVEV (reference sequence). The CDR3 totals 13 residues. Trimming removed 5 bases at V and 6 bases at J, with 10 bases between. The CDR3 loop reads CASSGGNDEKLFF. CDR3 sequence (DNA): TGTGCCAGCAGTGGCGGTAATGATGAAAAACTGTTTTTT.

This chain connects TRBV15 to TRBJ1-6; unclear D gene. The CDR3 loop spans 15 amino acids. Deletions cut 0 bases from V and 8 bases from J, with 11 bases between. Germline V gives CDR1 LNHNV, CDR2 YYDKDF (reference sequence). The CDR3 region has the DNA TGTGCCACCAGCAGAGATAAACAAAGATATTCACCCCTCCACTTT. This codes for CATSRDKQRYSPLHF.

The chain uses TRBV6-5 and TRBJ2-2, with D perhaps TRBD2 (5 bases). This CDR3 has 16 amino acids. Trimming took 2 bases from V and 2 from J, leaving 12 bases between them. From germline, CDR1 is MNHEY and CDR2 SVGAGI. The CDR3 coding sequence is TGTGCCAGCAGTTACCCCAAGGGAGTTAACACCGGGGAGCTGTTTTTT. Translation: CASSYPKGVNTGELFF.

This chain connects TRBV12-3 or TRBV12-4 to TRBJ1-3, with D unresolved. The CDR3 totals 13 residues. Trimming pared 7 bases from V and 1 base from J, leaving 8 bases between. CDR3 amino acids: CASTPISGNTIYF. CDR3 DNA sequence: TGTGCCAGCACTCCAATTTCTGGAAACACCATATATTTT.

Many counts were recorded for this clonotype. The chain combines TRBV30 with TRBJ1-6; D not certain. Between the trimmed V and J ends, which lost 1 base and 10 bases, there was a span of 11 bases. The CDR3 has 13 residues. In germline, CDR1 is GTSNPN, CDR2 SVGIG (reference sequence). The CDR3 reads CAWSALRESPLHF. For the CDR3, the DNA is TGTGCCTGGAGTGCTCTGAGGGAATCACCCCTCCACTTT. The whole variable domain, remainder taken from reference TRBV30 and TRBJ1-6, is SQTIHQWPATLVQPVGSPLSLECTVEGTSNPNLYWYRQAAGRGLQLLFYSVGIGQISSEVPQNLSASRPQDRQFILSSKKLLLSDSGFYLCAWSALRESPLHFGNGTRLTVT.

There are many counts of this clonotype. The CDR3 DNA follows: TGCAGTGCTACCCGAAGTGAGCAGTTCTTC. Amino acids: CSATRSEQFF. The chain recombines TRBV20-1 with TRBJ2-1; D remains ambiguous. The CDR3 spans 10 residues. V was pared by 4 bases and J by 9 bases, with 7 bases between. Germline lookup yields CDR1 DFQATT and CDR2 SNEGSKA (reference sequence).

The chain combines TRBV10-3 with TRBJ2-7, with D possibly matching TRBD1 (5 bases). There are 13 residues in the CDR3. Per germline, CDR1 ENHRY and CDR2 SYGVKD. The V and J ends lost 6 bases and 2 bases respectively, with 11 bases between them. The CDR3 DNA reads as TGTGCCATCAGCACTGACAGAGCCTACGAGCAGTACTTC. This encodes CAISTDRAYEQYF.

This chain joins TRBV18 and TRBJ1-2; tentatively, D is TRBD1 (5 bases). The germline V gene encodes CDR1 KGHSH and CDR2 LQKENI. The V end was cut by 3 bases, the J end by 13 bases, with 18 bases between. The CDR3 has 13 amino acids. CDR3 nucleotide sequence: TGTGCCAGCTCACCCGGGGACGGACTATTTTCCACCTTC. Translating it yields CASSPGDGLFSTF.

This clonotype was recorded many times. The rearrangement joins TRBV5-1 to TRBJ2-1; TRBD2 matches 8 bases. Germline CDR1 is SGHRS and CDR2 is YFSETQ. With V trimmed by 4 bases and J by 12 bases, 9 bases remained unmatched. This CDR3 has 13 residues. The chain's CDR3 is CASSPGSRGGQFF. As DNA, the CDR3 is TGCGCCAGCAGCCCCGGGAGCCGGGGGGGGCAGTTCTTC. Together with reference TRBV5-1 and TRBJ2-1, the CDR3 gives the full variable domain: KAGVTQTPRYLIKTRGQQVTLSCSPISGHRSVSWYQQTPGQGLQFLFEYFSETQRNKGNFPGRFSGRQFSNSRSEMNVSTLELGDSALYLCASSPGSRGGQFFGPGTRLTVL.